These 31 T cell receptor beta chains came from one sample sequenced in a study of PD-1 blockade in classical Hodgkin lymphoma. Method: immunoSEQ multiplex PCR; TCRdb's copy keeps in-frame clones and lacks some. Among 25,000 to 30,000 clones listed, roughly 87% were seen once. Time point of the sample: cycle 4 day 1 (C4D1), after six to seven weeks of nivolumab. Relapse was seen in all patients after autologous stem cell transplantation, and brentuximab vedotin exposure was variable. Sample: peripheral blood mononuclear cells (PBMCs), taken before the fourth cycle of nivolumab. These receptors were taken from a human donor with classical Hodgkin lymphoma.

The rearrangement links TRBV7-6 to TRBJ2-1; possible D gene TRBD2, 6 bases. Germline values: CDR1 SGHVS, CDR2 FNYEAQ. V shed 5 bases and J shed 0 bases, with 11 bases lying between them. CDR3 length: 15 amino acids. The chain's CDR3 is CASSRDFSSYNEQFF. Here the CDR3 DNA reads TGTGCCAGCAGCAGGGACTTTAGCTCCTACAATGAGCAGTTCTTC.

The V gene is TRBV5-4, the J gene TRBJ1-1; no clear D. The germline CDR1 and CDR2 sequences are SGHNT and YYREEE (reference sequence). CDR3 length: 13 residues. Trimming left V 6 bases short and J 0 bases short, with 9 bases between. CDR3 protein: CASKSTLNTEAFF. The CDR3 DNA is TGTGCCAGCAAGAGTACCCTGAACACTGAAGCTTTCTTT.

The V and J genes are TRBV10-3 and TRBJ2-5, with 7 bases identical to TRBD1. The V and J ends lost 11 bases and 2 bases, in that order; junction bases with no gene match: 5. The CDR3 consists of 12 residues. Germline CDR1 ENHRY, CDR2 SYGVKD. CDR3 sequence (DNA): TGTGCCGGGCACAGGGGTCAAGAGACCCAGTACTTC. Amino acid sequence: CAGHRGQETQYF.

The chain links TRBV6-1 to TRBJ1-3; D call uncertain. Trimming stripped 7 bases from V and 0 bases from J, with 13 bases between. This CDR3 is 15 amino acids long. The V gene's germline CDR1 is MNHNS and CDR2 SASEGT. As DNA, the CDR3 is TGTGCCAGCATCAAAGGTTCCCTCTCTGGAAACACCATATATTTT. Translated: CASIKGSLSGNTIYF.

The CDR3 region has the DNA TGTGCCAGCAGCAAAGCAGGACAGGGGGCAGGGAAGGAACTGTTTTTT. It is translated as CASSKAGQGAGKELFF. The chain recombines TRBV21-1 with TRBJ1-4; the DNA was not compared with TRBD1, the D call given in the table. TRBV21-1 is classified as a pseudogene. The CDR3 extends over 16 amino acids.

This chain links TRBV18 with TRBJ2-5; no firm D call. V gave up 3 bases and J gave up 7 bases, with 12 bases separating them. This CDR3 contains 13 residues. Germline CDR1 and CDR2: KGHSH and LQKENI. The CDR3 bases are TGTGCCAGCTCACCCGACGTAGGAAGGACCCAGTACTTC. Protein: CASSPDVGRTQYF.

A remark on this clone: Relative to the germline gene, one junction end is altered; a read error may explain this. The chain is built from TRBV7-7 and TRBJ2-1; a possible D gene is TRBD2 (7 bases). This CDR3 contains 16 residues. CDR1 is SSHAT and CDR2 is FNYEAQ in the germline V gene (reference sequence). CDR3 amino acids: CASSLGFGGRGGEQFF. CDR3 in DNA: TGTGCTAGCAGCTTAGGGTTTGGGGGGCGCGGGGGTGAGCAGTTCTTC.

The rearrangement uses TRBV10-2 and TRBJ2-7, with 7 bases fitting TRBD2. The CDR3 spans 13 residues. After removal of 8 bases from V and 3 bases from J, the junction contained 7 bases not matched to a gene. Germline V gene lookup returns CDR1 WSHSY and CDR2 SAAADI. This CDR3 reads CASQPGGLYEQYF. The CDR3 DNA sequence: TGCGCCAGCCAACCGGGAGGACTCTACGAGCAGTACTTC.

V is TRBV4-3 and J is TRBJ2-2; 8 bases align to TRBD2. V gave up 1 base and J gave up 6 bases; unmatched junction bases: 4. Germline-derived CDR1 and CDR2 are LGHNA and YSLEER. This CDR3 is 15 amino acids long. The DNA for the CDR3 is TGCGCCAGCAGCCAAGTCGGGGGGGCCCCCGGGGAGCTGTTTTTT. Encoded protein: CASSQVGGAPGELFF.

V is TRBV2 and J is TRBJ2-3; D gene unclear. Looked up from germline, CDR1 is SNHLY and CDR2 is FYNNEI. This CDR3 is built from 13 residues. Trimming removed 7 bases from V and 5 bases from J, with 13 bases in between. This CDR3 is CASNYLEGDTQYF. In nucleotides, the CDR3 is TGTGCCAGCAACTACCTAGAAGGAGATACGCAGTATTTT.

This sequence joins TRBV7-9 and TRBJ1-2, with 7 positions matching TRBD1. The ends lost 2 bases at V and 4 bases at J; junction bases unmatched: 10. Germline assignment: CDR1 SEHNR and CDR2 FQNEAQ (reference sequence). The CDR3 runs 16 residues. The CDR3 loop is CASSLMRQGDPYGYTF. CDR3 DNA sequence: TGTGCCAGCAGCTTAATGCGACAGGGTGATCCCTATGGCTACACCTTC.

The rearrangement uses TRBV7-6 and TRBJ1-1; D remains ambiguous. The germline V gene encodes CDR1 SGHVS and CDR2 FNYEAQ. Deletions cut 3 bases from V and 1 base from J, with 9 bases between. The CDR3 spans 14 residues. The CDR3 DNA reads TGTGCCAGCAGCTTTGGCCCGACGAACACTGAAGCTTTCTTT. Translation gives CASSFGPTNTEAFF.

The chain joins TRBV4-1 to TRBJ1-1; maybe TRBD1 (5 bases). Germline V gene lookup returns CDR1 MGHRA and CDR2 YSYEKL. The V and J ends lost 2 bases and 8 bases respectively, with 9 bases between them. CDR3 length equals 12 residues. The chain's CDR3 is CASSQPGQEAFF. The CDR3 region has the DNA TGCGCCAGCAGCCAACCGGGGCAGGAAGCTTTCTTT.

This clone was counted a few times. This chain links TRBV6-4 with TRBJ2-2; TRBD1 might be the D (5 bases). The CDR3 extends over 15 amino acids. The germline gives CDR1 MRHNA, CDR2 SNTAGT. Trimming pared 2 bases from V and 3 bases from J, leaving 10 bases between. CDR3 bases: TGTGCCAGCAGTGACAGGGGTGACTACACCGGGGAGCTGTTTTTT. The encoded protein is CASSDRGDYTGELFF.

There are a few counts of this clone. V and J are TRBV4-1 and TRBJ2-1; D is ambiguous. Germline V lookup: CDR1 MGHRA, CDR2 YSYEKL. CDR3 length: 16 amino acids. Trimming stripped 2 bases from V and 9 bases from J, with 20 bases between. The CDR3 here is CASSQQDLTAFGEQFF. The DNA for the CDR3 is TGCGCCAGCAGCCAACAAGATTTAACAGCCTTTGGTGAGCAGTTCTTC.

This chain uses TRBV6-6 with TRBJ1-2, with 7 nucleotides matching TRBD1. J lost 5 bases, V lost 2 bases, and 8 bases had no gene match. This CDR3 has 15 residues. Germline CDR1 is MNHNY and CDR2 is SVGAGI (reference sequence). CDR3 amino acids: CASSYRQGVGYGYTF. CDR3 sequence (DNA): TGTGCCAGCAGTTACCGCCAGGGGGTTGGTTATGGCTACACCTTC.

The CDR3 region is CASSYSFRERGYGYTF. The CDR3 DNA reads TGTGCCAGCAGTTACTCTTTCAGGGAAAGAGGTTATGGCTACACCTTC. This chain connects TRBV6-5 to TRBJ1-2, with D perhaps matching TRBD1 (5 bases). The CDR3 has 16 amino acids. The germline CDR1 and CDR2 sequences are MNHEY and SVGAGI. Trimming took off 0 bases at V and 5 bases at J, with 16 bases between the two ends.

This chain links TRBV5-1 with TRBJ2-1, with 9 bases aligning to TRBD1. With V trimmed by 3 bases and J by 2 bases, 3 bases remained unmatched. Germline values: CDR1 SGHRS, CDR2 YFSETQ. CDR3 length: 15 residues. CDR3 nucleotide sequence: TGCGCCAGCAGCTCGGGACAGGGAGCCTACAATGAGCAGTTCTTC. It translates to CASSSGQGAYNEQFF.

CDR3 nucleotide sequence: TGTGCCAGCAGTTACTCGGACAGTGATTTCCGGGCTTTCTTT. Protein product: CASSYSDSDFRAFF. The rearrangement uses TRBV6-6 and TRBJ1-1; D is perhaps TRBD1 (6 bases). Per germline, CDR1 MNHNY and CDR2 SVGAGI (reference sequence). There are 14 residues in the CDR3. Trimming pared 0 bases from V and 11 bases from J, leaving 16 bases between.

This clone was observed a handful of times. The rearrangement joins TRBV9 to TRBJ1-5; tentative D call: TRBD1 (6 bases). The CDR3 is 14 residues long. The ends were cut back, 3 bases at V and 9 bases at J, with 16 bases in the middle. CDR1 is SGDLS and CDR2 is YYNGEE in the germline V gene. CDR3 nucleotides: TGTGCCAGCAGCGGTACCGGGACATGGGGGCCCCAGCATTTT. Translation: CASSGTGTWGPQHF.

This sequence joins TRBV14 and TRBJ1-2; a weak D match, TRBD1 (5 bases). Trimming cost V 1 base and J 5 bases, with 17 bases left between them. The CDR3 is made up of 16 amino acids. Germline lookup yields CDR1 SGHDN and CDR2 FVKESK. As DNA, the CDR3 is TGTGCCAGCAGCCAAGGTACCGCAGGGATACCTTATGGCTACACCTTC. Amino acid sequence: CASSQGTAGIPYGYTF. The full variable domain, rest sourced from reference TRBV14 and TRBJ1-2, is EAGVTQFPSHSVIEKGQTVTLRCDPISGHDNLYWYRRVMGKEIKFLLHFVKESKQDESGMPNNRFLAERTGGTYSTLKVQPAELEDSGVYFCASSQGTAGIPYGYTFGSGTRLTVV.

The sample holds a few counts of this clone. This sequence joins TRBV5-6 and TRBJ1-5, with a tentative D call TRBD1 (5 bases). The V end lost 4 bases, the J end lost 8 bases, and 19 bases lay between the germline ends. This CDR3 contains 15 residues. Germline CDR1 and CDR2: SGHDT and YYEEEE. CDR3 loop: CASSAGPGGGKPQHF. In DNA form, the CDR3 reads TGTGCCAGCAGCGCGGGACCGGGAGGAGGGAAGCCCCAGCATTTT.

The J gene is TRBJ1-5, the V gene TRBV27; D is uncertain. Germline CDR1 MNHEY, CDR2 SMNVEV (reference sequence). V was shortened by 5 bases and J by 1 base, with 9 bases between the two germline ends. This CDR3 comprises 14 residues. CDR3 sequence (DNA): TGTGCCAGCAGTATGAGTCGAAGCAATCAGCCCCAGCATTTT. Protein product: CASSMSRSNQPQHF.

Details on this clone: The junction differs from germline at one of its ends, possibly a read error. This rearrangement joins TRBV5-4 to TRBJ1-1, with D unclear. Germline assignment: CDR1 SGHNT and CDR2 YYREEE (reference sequence). The CDR3 length is 13 residues. The CDR3: CASSPTPRDETFF. The CDR3 DNA sequence: TGTGCCAGCAGCCCGACGCCCCGGGATGAAACTTTCTTT.

CDR3 bases: TGTGCCAGCAGTGGCTCGGGGAGCTCCTACAATGAGCAGTTCTTC. Its protein is CASSGSGSSYNEQFF. The chain employs TRBV6-4 and TRBJ2-1; a weak D match, TRBD2 (5 bases). The V gene lost 4 bases and the J gene lost 0 bases, with 10 bases spanning the gap. Germline assignment: CDR1 MRHNA and CDR2 SNTAGT. This CDR3 contains 15 residues.

This CDR3 reads CAISEGAGNQPQHF. CDR3 nucleotides: TGTGCCATCAGTGAGGGGGCGGGTAATCAGCCCCAGCATTTT. The J gene is TRBJ1-5, the V gene TRBV10-3, with D possibly TRBD1 on 5 matching bases. V lost 2 bases and J 4 bases, leaving 9 bases between the germline ends. There are 14 residues in the CDR3. Germline CDR1 reads ENHRY; CDR2 reads SYGVKD.

The gene calls are TRBV6-4 and TRBJ2-6; D call uncertain. CDR1 is MRHNA and CDR2 is SNTAGT in the germline V gene. V lost 7 bases to trimming and J lost 1 base, with 11 bases between them. This CDR3 spans 15 amino acids. CDR3 region: CASNRQESGANVLTF. The CDR3 bases are TGTGCCAGCAATCGTCAGGAGTCTGGGGCCAACGTCCTGACTTTC.

The chain carries TRBV4-3 and TRBJ2-7; weak D call: TRBD1 (6 bases). Trimming shortened V by 1 base and J by 3 bases, and 13 bases separated the two germline ends. The CDR3 extends over 15 amino acids. Germline V gene lookup returns CDR1 LGHNA and CDR2 YSLEER. The CDR3 spells CASSQVAGQYYEQYF. The CDR3 bases are TGCGCCAGCAGCCAAGTTGCCGGACAGTACTACGAGCAGTACTTC.

The chain carries TRBV7-2 and TRBJ1-4, with D possibly matching TRBD1 (6 bases). Per the germline V gene, CDR1 is SGHTA and CDR2 is FQGNSA. The CDR3 is 13 amino acids. Trimming stripped 3 bases from V and 7 bases from J, with 9 bases between. The CDR3 region is CASSFGGLEKLFF. DNA for the CDR3: TGTGCCAGCAGCTTTGGGGGGCTTGAAAAACTGTTTTTT.

Note on this clone: This specimen includes other DNA sequences encoding the same CDR3. This chain links TRBV4-1 with TRBJ1-1; D ambiguous. The CDR3 is 13 amino acids. CDR1 is MGHRA and CDR2 is YSYEKL in the germline V gene. V lost 2 bases and J lost 5, with 9 bases in between. The CDR3 DNA follows: TGCGCCAGCAGCCAAAGGGAGGTAACTGAAGCTTTCTTT. Translated: CASSQREVTEAFF.

This clone occurred once. The chain uses TRBV27 and TRBJ2-7; D may be TRBD1 (6 bases). CDR1 is MNHEY, CDR2 SMNVEV, per germline (reference sequence). The CDR3 sequence is 12 residues long. Trimming pared 4 bases from V and 6 bases from J, leaving 10 bases between. In DNA form, the CDR3 reads TGTGCCAGCAGTTCAACAGGGCGCGAGCAGTACTTC. Translation: CASSSTGREQYF.